Shown below are 27 T cell receptor beta chains from a single sample sequenced in a study of technical replicates of blood from a few donors. The assay was immunoSEQ multiplex PCR, and TCRdb's table has in-frame clones only and misses some. This repertoire shows approximately 75,000 clones, about nine tenths found once; its top ten account for roughly 0.41%. Input material: T cells isolated from PBMCs. Receptor source: a human donor in good health.

The CDR3 spells CASEVRTGNLSNEQFF. Written as DNA, the CDR3 is TGTGCCAGCGAGGTCCGGACAGGGAACCTAAGCAATGAGCAGTTCTTC. This chain uses TRBV9 with TRBJ2-1, with TRBD1 identical over 8 bases. V trimming: 7 bases; J trimming: 6 bases; junction bases outside the gene matches: 15. Germline V CDR1 and CDR2: SGDLS, YYNGEE. This CDR3 is 16 amino acids long.

The chain combines TRBV10-3 with TRBJ2-7; D gene ambiguous. V was cut by 2 bases and J by 6 bases, with 11 bases left in between. The germline CDR1 and CDR2 sequences are ENHRY and SYGVKD. The CDR3 totals 13 residues. The CDR3 is CAISEMSGGEQYF. The CDR3 DNA is TGTGCCATCAGTGAGATGTCGGGTGGCGAGCAGTACTTC.

The chain combines TRBV27 with TRBJ2-1; 8 positions agree with TRBD2. The CDR3 sequence is 15 residues long. Germline trimming cut 5 bases from V and 3 bases from J; bases unmatched to any gene: 6. The germline CDR1 and CDR2 sequences are MNHEY and SMNVEV (reference sequence). The CDR3 spells CASSPLAGLYNEQFF. CDR3 coding DNA: TGTGCCAGCAGTCCTCTAGCGGGCCTCTACAATGAGCAGTTCTTC.

The J gene is TRBJ2-7, the V gene TRBV4-1; 7 nucleotides agree with TRBD1. Per germline, CDR1 MGHRA and CDR2 YSYEKL. V was clipped by 1 base and J by 5 bases; unmatched bases: 14. This CDR3 region has 17 residues. DNA of the CDR3: TGCGCCAGCAGCCAAGCCCAGGCTAGGGGGCTAAGTCACGAGCAGTACTTC. Protein: CASSQAQARGLSHEQYF.

V usage is TRBV28 and J usage is TRBJ2-7, with D possibly being TRBD2 (5 bases). Trimming pared 2 bases from V and 3 bases from J, leaving 8 bases between. Germline values: CDR1 MDHEN, CDR2 SYDVKM. CDR3 size: 13 residues. CDR3 region: CASSLIGLYEQYF. The CDR3 DNA follows: TGTGCCAGCAGTTTAATCGGACTCTACGAGCAGTACTTC.

The V call is TRBV5-1, the J call TRBJ1-2, with 10 positions matching TRBD1. CDR3 length: 15 amino acids. V lost 0 bases and J lost 7; bases outside the gene matches: 6. Germline V gene sequence: CDR1 SGHRS, CDR2 YFSETQ. The CDR3 reads CASSLDGTGARGYTF. DNA of the CDR3: TGCGCCAGCAGCTTGGATGGGACAGGGGCTCGTGGCTACACCTTC.

The chain recombines TRBV5-1 with TRBJ2-7, with 8 bases that match TRBD2. This CDR3 spans 14 amino acids. V lost 4 bases to trimming and J lost 2 bases; unmatched junction nucleotides: 5. CDR1 SGHRS and CDR2 YFSETQ come from the germline V gene. As DNA, the CDR3 is TGCGCCAGCAGCCTCGAGCGGGAGACCTACGAGCAGTACTTC. This sequence encodes CASSLERETYEQYF. Looking up the rest from reference TRBV5-1 and TRBJ2-7 gives the full variable domain: KAGVTQTPRYLIKTRGQQVTLSCSPISGHRSVSWYQQTPGQGLQFLFEYFSETQRNKGNFPGRFSGRQFSNSRSEMNVSTLELGDSALYLCASSLERETYEQYFGPGTRLTVT.

The gene calls are TRBV6-1 and TRBJ2-7, with 8 bases lining up with TRBD1. V dropped 6 bases and J dropped 5; count of bases not matched to a gene: 9. Per germline, CDR1 MNHNS and CDR2 SASEGT. This CDR3 has 14 residues. CDR3 DNA sequence: TGTGCCAGCAGCCCGGGGACAGGAGGTAACGAGCAGTACTTC. Encoded protein: CASSPGTGGNEQYF.

This sequence joins TRBV27 and TRBJ1-1; D is unresolved. Germline loops: CDR1 MNHEY, CDR2 SMNVEV (reference sequence). The CDR3 contains 14 residues. Trimming stripped 5 bases from V and 0 bases from J, with 10 bases between. DNA of the CDR3: TGTGCCAGCAGTAGTACAGTGATGAACACTGAAGCTTTCTTT. Its translation: CASSSTVMNTEAFF.

The V and J genes are TRBV9 and TRBJ1-2; 7 bases map to TRBD1. This CDR3 has 15 amino acids. The ends lost 0 bases at V and 2 bases at J; junction bases unmatched: 4. Per the germline V gene, CDR1 is SGDLS and CDR2 is YYNGEE. This chain's CDR3 is CASSVGGTDNYGYTF. CDR3 nucleotide sequence: TGTGCCAGCAGCGTAGGGGGGACAGACAACTATGGCTACACCTTC.

V usage is TRBV29-1 and J usage is TRBJ1-1; D is possibly TRBD1 (5 bases). CDR1 and CDR2 (germline): SQVTM, ANQGSEA. V lost 6 bases and J 6 bases, leaving 11 bases between the germline ends. The CDR3 extends over 11 amino acids. CDR3 in DNA: TGCAGCGTGCAGGGTATAGCTGAAGCTTTCTTT. Translation: CSVQGIAEAFF.

This clone has only one observation. J is TRBJ2-3 and V is TRBV11-2, with TRBD2 matching over 9 bases. Germline values: CDR1 SGHAT, CDR2 FQNNGV. This CDR3 comprises 15 residues. The J segment lost 6 bases and the V segment lost 5 bases, leaving 9 bases of the junction unmatched. The chain's CDR3 is CASSTVRAGGDTQYF. The CDR3 coding sequence is TGTGCCAGCAGCACAGTTAGGGCGGGAGGGGATACGCAGTATTTT.

This clone was detected once. The rearrangement uses TRBV5-4 and TRBJ2-7; 7 bases agree with TRBD1. The CDR3 is 14 residues long. The ends lost 4 bases at V and 0 bases at J; junction bases unmatched: 4. The germline V gene encodes CDR1 SGHNT and CDR2 YYREEE (reference sequence). The CDR3 DNA sequence: TGTGCCAGCAGCCTGGACAGGAGCTCCTACGAGCAGTACTTC. It specifies CASSLDRSSYEQYF.

The chain recombines TRBV11-3 with TRBJ2-6; D gene ambiguous. This CDR3 comprises 16 residues. The V end was cut by 1 base, the J end by 4 bases, with 11 bases between. The germline gives CDR1 SGHNT, CDR2 YENEEA. As DNA, the CDR3 is TGTGCCAGCAGCTTAGCAACGACTGACGGGGCCAACGTCCTGACTTTC. Protein sequence: CASSLATTDGANVLTF.

This chain connects TRBV6-1 to TRBJ1-5, with TRBD1 matching 7 bases. This CDR3 region has 15 residues. With V trimmed by 2 bases and J by 5 bases, 6 bases remained unmatched. CDR1 MNHNS and CDR2 SASEGT come from the germline V gene. CDR3 in DNA: TGTGCCAGCAGTGAAAGGGGGCGGCCCCATCAGCCCCAGCATTTT. Amino acids: CASSERGRPHQPQHF.

The CDR3 nucleotides read TGTGCCAGCAGCCCACAGGGGAATCCCTACGAGCAGTACTTC. Translation: CASSPQGNPYEQYF. The gene calls are TRBV7-3 and TRBJ2-7, with 7 bases that match TRBD1. The CDR3 extends over 14 amino acids. With 5 bases clipped from V and 2 bases from J, the junction kept 6 bases outside the gene matches. Germline-derived CDR1 and CDR2 are SGHTA and FQGTGA. The whole variable domain, remainder taken from reference TRBV7-3 and TRBJ2-7, is GAGVSQTPSNKVTEKGKYVELRCDPISGHTALYWYRQSLGQGPEFLIYFQGTGAADDSGLPNDRFFAVRPEGSVSTLKIQRTERGDSAVYLCASSPQGNPYEQYFGPGTRLTVT.

CDR3 loop: CASSIRDTYNEQFF. The CDR3 nucleotides are TGTGCCAGTAGTATTAGGGACACGTACAATGAGCAGTTCTTC. The genes are TRBV19 and TRBJ2-1; D possibly corresponds to TRBD1 (6 bases). V was cut by 3 bases and J by 4 bases, with 10 bases left in between. Germline CDR1 reads LNHDA; CDR2 reads SQIVND (reference sequence). The CDR3 is 14 residues long.

V usage is TRBV27 and J usage is TRBJ1-2; D possibly corresponds to TRBD1 (5 bases). The germline CDR1 and CDR2 sequences are MNHEY and SMNVEV (reference sequence). With 5 bases removed from V and 0 bases from J, the gap between germline ends came to 13 bases. CDR3 length: 15 amino acids. The CDR3 spells CASSLSGWANYGYTF. The CDR3 bases are TGTGCCAGCAGTCTTTCAGGGTGGGCTAACTATGGCTACACCTTC.

The chain couples TRBV4-2 to TRBJ1-2; D gene unclear. CDR1 is LGHNA and CDR2 is YNFKEQ in the germline V gene. V was pared by 4 bases and J by 6 bases, with 12 bases between. The CDR3 totals 13 residues. As DNA, the CDR3 is TGTGCCAGCAGCCCGGGATCAGGCAATGGCTACACCTTC. Protein: CASSPGSGNGYTF.

This chain connects TRBV7-9 to TRBJ2-1; 7 bases are shared with TRBD1. CDR1 and CDR2 from the germline V gene are SEHNR and FQNEAQ (reference sequence). The CDR3 totals 16 residues. J lost 0 bases, V lost 7 bases, and 9 bases had no gene match. The CDR3 loop reads CASTTTGSISYNEQFF. The CDR3, as DNA: TGTGCCAGCACTACGACAGGGTCCATCTCCTACAATGAGCAGTTCTTC.

This chain connects TRBV6-5 to TRBJ2-3, with 9 positions matching TRBD2. The CDR3 is made up of 16 amino acids. Germline loops: CDR1 MNHEY, CDR2 SVGAGI. V shed 2 bases, J shed 2 bases, and the junction held 5 bases outside the gene matches. CDR3 bases: TGTGCCAGCAGTTACATGGGACTAGCCACCACAGATACGCAGTATTTT. Its translation is CASSYMGLATTDTQYF.

The chain employs TRBV30 and TRBJ2-7; 9 nucleotides agree with TRBD2. Per the germline V gene, CDR1 is GTSNPN and CDR2 is SVGIG (reference sequence). The CDR3 covers 17 residues. Trimming at V came to 0 bases and at J to 0 bases, leaving 9 bases not matched to a gene. The CDR3 nucleotides read TGTGCCTGGAGTGTAGGGCTAGCGGGACTATACTCCTACGAGCAGTACTTC. Translating it yields CAWSVGLAGLYSYEQYF. The variable domain in full, completed from reference TRBV30 and TRBJ2-7, reads SQTIHQWPATLVQPVGSPLSLECTVEGTSNPNLYWYRQAAGRGLQLLFYSVGIGQISSEVPQNLSASRPQDRQFILSSKKLLLSDSGFYLCAWSVGLAGLYSYEQYFGPGTRLTVT.

The chain links TRBV18 to TRBJ1-2; TRBD1 matches at 7 bases. CDR1 and CDR2 from the germline V gene are KGHSH and LQKENI. The CDR3 is made up of 15 amino acids. V gave up 2 bases and J gave up 0 bases; unmatched junction bases: 3. The CDR3 coding sequence is TGTGCCAGCTCACCAGGGCAGGGGGCTAACTATGGCTACACCTTC. This encodes CASSPGQGANYGYTF.

This clone was observed once. V and J are TRBV5-6 and TRBJ1-1, with D possibly matching TRBD1 (6 bases). Germline lookup yields CDR1 SGHDT and CDR2 YYEEEE. This CDR3 has 12 residues. The V gene lost 4 bases and the J gene lost 5 bases, with 9 bases spanning the gap. CDR3 DNA: TGTGCCAGCAGCCACAGGGAAACTGAAGCTTTCTTT. This translates into CASSHRETEAFF.

The CDR3 nucleotides read TGTGCCAGCTCACCACAAGGCGGCACTGAAGCTTTCTTT. Translation gives CASSPQGGTEAFF. This sequence joins TRBV18 and TRBJ1-1; D unresolved. Trimming stripped 1 base from V and 4 bases from J, with 7 bases between. Germline CDR1 KGHSH, CDR2 LQKENI. The CDR3 has 13 amino acids.

V usage is TRBV29-1 and J usage is TRBJ1-4; 7 bases line up with TRBD1. With 4 bases clipped from V and 8 bases from J, the junction kept 7 bases outside the gene matches. The CDR3 loop spans 13 amino acids. Germline lookup yields CDR1 SQVTM and CDR2 ANQGSEA. The CDR3 loop reads CSVASAGGEKLFF. CDR3 nucleotides: TGCAGCGTTGCCTCGGCAGGGGGAGAAAAACTGTTTTTT.

The CDR3 region is CASSYSEGGNEQFF. Here the CDR3 DNA reads TGTGCCAGCAGTTACTCAGAGGGAGGAAATGAGCAGTTCTTC. The chain carries TRBV6-5 and TRBJ2-1; D possibly corresponds to TRBD2 (6 bases). Germline V gives CDR1 MNHEY, CDR2 SVGAGI. V lost 0 bases and J lost 7, with 10 bases in between. This CDR3 contains 14 residues.